These T cell receptor beta chains were read from a single sample in a study of blood T cell repertoires in COVID-19. Method: immunoSEQ multiplex PCR; TCRdb's copy keeps in-frame clones and lacks some. The sample has roughly 190,000 clones; roughly 90% are singletons. The sequenced material came from peripheral blood. Every receptor here comes from a woman aged 40 to 50 who had recovered from COVID-19. Each CDR3 is given with its conserved first and last residue. D genes are given only for firm matches. Clone size, where shown, is once, few, many, or a class for clones that have expanded.

j_call: TRBJ2-7; v_call: TRBV18; clone_size: NA; d_call: NA; cdr3_nt: TGTGCCAGCCGAGGCGACCCTTCCTACGAGCAGTACTTC; cdr3_aa: CASRGDPSYEQYF
j_call: TRBJ1-1; v_call: TRBV6-2/TRBV6-3; clone_size: NA; d_call: TRBD1; cdr3_nt: TGTGCCAGCAGCGAGTTAAACGGACAGGGCCCTGAAGCTTTCTTT; cdr3_aa: CASSELNGQGPEAFF
j_call: TRBJ2-7; v_call: TRBV4-1; clone_size: NA; d_call: TRBD2; cdr3_nt: TGCGCCAGCAGCCTCGGGACTAGCGGGAGCTACGAGCAGTACTTC; cdr3_aa: CASSLGTSGSYEQYF
j_call: TRBJ1-4; v_call: TRBV7-8; clone_size: NA; d_call: NA; cdr3_nt: TGTGCCAGCAGCCCTAGCCGGGGAGGTAATGAAAAACTGTTTTTT; cdr3_aa: CASSPSRGGNEKLFF
j_call: TRBJ2-7; v_call: TRBV12-5; clone_size: NA; d_call: TRBD1; cdr3_nt: TGTGCTAGTGGTTTCCCAGGGGGCTCCTACGAGCAGTACTTC; cdr3_aa: CASGFPGGSYEQYF
j_call: TRBJ1-5; v_call: TRBV19; clone_size: few; d_call: NA; cdr3_nt: TGTGCCAGTAGTACGAGTACCTTAAAGCCCCAGCATTTT; cdr3_aa: CASSTSTLKPQHF
j_call: TRBJ1-3; v_call: TRBV28; clone_size: NA; d_call: NA; cdr3_nt: TGTGCCAGCAGTTTTGGGGCAACAAACACCATATATTTT; cdr3_aa: CASSFGATNTIYF
j_call: TRBJ1-2; v_call: TRBV19; clone_size: NA; d_call: NA; cdr3_nt: TGTGCCTCAAATTCGGGGAGGTATTCGTTAAACTATGGCTACACCTTC; cdr3_aa: CASNSGRYSLNYGYTF
j_call: TRBJ2-2; v_call: TRBV6-2/TRBV6-3; clone_size: NA; d_call: TRBD1; cdr3_nt: TGTGCCAGCAGTCGACAGGGGTCGAACACCGGGGAGCTGTTTTTT; cdr3_aa: CASSRQGSNTGELFF
j_call: TRBJ2-1; v_call: TRBV19; clone_size: NA; d_call: NA; cdr3_nt: TGTGCCAGTAGTATAGCCGGAGACTCCTACAATGAGCAGTTCTTC; cdr3_aa: CASSIAGDSYNEQFF
j_call: TRBJ2-2; v_call: TRBV29-1; clone_size: NA; d_call: NA; cdr3_nt: TGCAGCGTTGTCAGGGGCCTGAACACCGGGGAGCTGTTTTTT; cdr3_aa: CSVVRGLNTGELFF
j_call: TRBJ2-5; v_call: TRBV29-1; clone_size: NA; d_call: TRBD1; cdr3_nt: TGCAGCGTTGGACAGGGTCAAGAGACCCAGTACTTC; cdr3_aa: CSVGQGQETQYF
j_call: TRBJ1-1; v_call: TRBV6-5; clone_size: NA; d_call: TRBD1; cdr3_nt: TGTGCCAGCAGTTACGGGACAGGACGTGAAGCTTTCTTT; cdr3_aa: CASSYGTGREAFF